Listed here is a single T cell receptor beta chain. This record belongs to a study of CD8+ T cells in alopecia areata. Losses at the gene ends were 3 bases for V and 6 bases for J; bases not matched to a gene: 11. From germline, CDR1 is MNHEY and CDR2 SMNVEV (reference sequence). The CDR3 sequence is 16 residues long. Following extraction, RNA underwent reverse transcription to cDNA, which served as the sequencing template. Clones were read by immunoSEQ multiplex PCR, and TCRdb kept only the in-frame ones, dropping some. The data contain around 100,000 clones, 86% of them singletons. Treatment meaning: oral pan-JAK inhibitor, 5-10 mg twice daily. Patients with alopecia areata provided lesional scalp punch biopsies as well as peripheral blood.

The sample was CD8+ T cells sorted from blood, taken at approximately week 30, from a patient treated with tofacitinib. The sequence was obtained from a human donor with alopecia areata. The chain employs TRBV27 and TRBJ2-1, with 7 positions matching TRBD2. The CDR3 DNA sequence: TGTGCCAGCAGTTTCGCTAGCGGAATAGGTGGCAATGAGCAGTTCTTC. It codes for CASSFASGIGGNEQFF.